The rows below give T cell receptor beta chains drawn from one sample of a study of shared clonotypes between healthy human individuals. Sequenced by immunoSEQ multiplex PCR; TCRdb stores in-frame clones only, minus some. The sample carries about 490,000 clones, 60% to 85% recorded once. The sequenced sample consisted of PBMCs. These receptors all stem from a woman in her thirties or forties in good health. Some clones in this sample may be carry-over from other donors' samples. Both conserved end residues are part of each CDR3. Each record gives: clone size, J gene, D gene, V gene, CDR3 DNA, CDR3 protein. D genes are given only for firm matches. Clone size is shown for a subset of rows, as once, few, many or a class of expanded clone.

>.|TRBJ2-7|TRBD2|TRBV7-2
TGTGCCAGCAGCTTAGAGGGAGGGCCCGACGAGCAGTACTTC
CASSLEGGPDEQYF
>few|TRBJ2-3|TRBD2|TRBV7-2
TGTGCCAGCAGCCCACGGGGGGGATCGGCAGATACGCAGTATTTT
CASSPRGGSADTQYF
>.|TRBJ2-3|TRBD2|TRBV5-1
TGCGCCAGCAGCTTGGGGACTAGCGGGAGGCCAGATACGCAGTATTTT
CASSLGTSGRPDTQYF
>.|TRBJ2-1|.|TRBV7-6
TGTGCCAGCAGCCCCAGCGGGTCTGCCTACAATGAGCAGTTCTTC
CASSPSGSAYNEQFF
>.|TRBJ2-5|.|TRBV27
TGTGCCAGCAGTTTATTTAATATGGAGCCCCAGGGGACCCAGTACTTC
CASSLFNMEPQGTQYF
>.|TRBJ2-3|.|TRBV6-5
TGTGCCAGCAGGATCTTAATGAGCACAGATACGCAGTATTTT
CASRILMSTDTQYF
>.|TRBJ2-5|.|TRBV7-2
TGTGCCAGCAGCTCAGGGGGGAAGGGGCAAGAGACCCAGTACTTC
CASSSGGKGQETQYF
>few|TRBJ1-5|.|TRBV9
TGTGCCAGCAGCGTAGATCCAGGGAGGCGGCCCCAGCATTTT
CASSVDPGRRPQHF
>.|TRBJ2-5|.|TRBV9
TGTGCCAGCAGCGTAGCCGGGAACCCACCCTACTTC
CASSVAGNPPYF
>.|TRBJ1-5|TRBD1|TRBV30
TGTGCCTGGAGCGACAGGGATTTTCAGCCCCAGCATTTT
CAWSDRDFQPQHF
>.|TRBJ2-3|.|TRBV10-3
TGTGCCATCAGTGTCGGAAACACCATCACAGATACGCAGTATTTT
CAISVGNTITDTQYF
>.|TRBJ2-2|.|TRBV2
TGTGCCAGCAGTGTTAGAAACACCGGGGAGCTGTTTTTT
CASSVRNTGELFF
>.|TRBJ1-4|.|TRBV7-6
TGTGCCAGCAGCTTACAAGGTTCAAGGGAAAAACTGTTTTTT
CASSLQGSREKLFF
>.|TRBJ1-5|TRBD1|TRBV2
TGTGCCAGCAGAACAGGGGAATTTAGCAATCAGCCCCAGCATTTT
CASRTGEFSNQPQHF
>.|TRBJ2-5|.|TRBV25-1
TGTGCCAGCAGTGCCGCGGGGACAGACAAAGAGACCCAGTACTTC
CASSAAGTDKETQYF